What follows describes a single T cell receptor beta chain. Its antigen is undetermined. This entry is derived from a study of graft-versus-host responses after intestinal transplantation. In the study overall: Anti-thymocyte globulin induction, then tacrolimus and steroids for around 3 years, went to all recipients. Regarding the study as a whole: GvH clonotypes were identified within recipient marrow, with a subset emerging first in ileum or blood. Early after transplant, HvG clones declined as circulating GvH clones peaked.

The assay was immunoSEQ multiplex PCR, and TCRdb's table has in-frame clones only and misses some. The table lists some 140,000 clones, around 94% of them singletons, with about 0.16% in the top ten. The germline V gene has CDR1 MNHEY and CDR2 SVGAGI. This CDR3 is built from 13 residues. V lost 11 bases, J lost 2 bases, and 4 bases stayed unmatched. The sample was unstimulated CD4+ T cells sorted from spleen or lymph node cells, taken before intestinal transplant. The TCR was taken from a human donor who received an intestinal transplant. The V and J genes are TRBV6-5 and TRBJ2-2; 8 positions agree with TRBD2. CDR3 sequence: CAASGGNTGELFF. The CDR3 region has the DNA TGTGCCGCCAGCGGGGGAAACACCGGGGAGCTGTTTTTT.